This TCR beta chain was sequenced during a study of blood T cell repertoires in COVID-19. The wider study: Sample material is recorded as cDNA or gDNA derived from T cells, B-cell-depleted T cells, or PBMCs.

The repertoire was sequenced with immunoSEQ multiplex PCR; TCRdb's copy has only in-frame clones and lacks some. The sample consists of about 130,000 clones, roughly 74% of them appearing once. CDR3 size: 14 residues. The germline V and J ends were trimmed by 10 bases and 2 bases, with 18 bases remaining between them. Germline CDR1 MNHEY, CDR2 SVGAGI. The chain carries TRBV6-5 and TRBJ2-7; a weak D match, TRBD2 (5 bases). Sequencing was carried out using peripheral blood. This TCR was recovered from a man in his sixties with acute or convalescent COVID-19. The CDR3 region is CAIPPPGITYEQYF. In DNA form, the CDR3 reads TGTGCCATCCCCCCCCCGGGAATAACCTACGAGCAGTACTTC.